A selection of T cell receptor beta chains follows, all from one sample in a study of human versus mouse CDR3 diversity and MHC coevolution. Only in-frame clones appear in the TCRdb table, and some are missing; sequencing was by immunoSEQ multiplex PCR. The data show about 60,000 clones, around 94% seen once. Material for sequencing was naive CD4+ T cells from blood. These receptors all stem from a person between 55 and 69 years old in good health. Each CDR3 is given with its conserved first and last residue. Fields, in order: CDR3 DNA, CDR3 protein, V gene, clone size, J gene, D gene, CDR3 length. D genes are given only for firm matches. Clone sizes are given selectively: once, few, many, or a class where the clone is expanded.

CDR3nt: TGCGCCAGCAGCCTCGCTCCCCCTCAGACAGGATACCAAGAGACCCAGTACTTC
CDR3aa: CASSLAPPQTGYQETQYF
v_gene: TRBV4-1
abundance: NA
j_gene: TRBJ2-5
d_gene: NA
len: 18

CDR3nt: TGTGCCAGCAGCCCGGACAGACAGAAAGAGACCCAGTACTTC
CDR3aa: CASSPDRQKETQYF
v_gene: TRBV5-4
abundance: NA
j_gene: TRBJ2-5
d_gene: NA
len: 14

CDR3nt: TGTGCCAGCTCAAGACGGACAGGATGGGATGAAAAACTGTTTTTT
CDR3aa: CASSRRTGWDEKLFF
v_gene: TRBV18
abundance: once
j_gene: TRBJ1-4
d_gene: TRBD1
len: 15

CDR3nt: TGCGCCAGCAGCATACAGGGGGAGCAGTTCTTC
CDR3aa: CASSIQGEQFF
v_gene: TRBV5-1
abundance: NA
j_gene: TRBJ2-1
d_gene: TRBD1
len: 11

CDR3nt: TGCGCCAGCAGAGAGGGACAGGGCACAGATACGCAGTATTTT
CDR3aa: CASREGQGTDTQYF
v_gene: TRBV5-1
abundance: NA
j_gene: TRBJ2-3
d_gene: TRBD1
len: 14

CDR3nt: TGTGCCAGCAGCTTTACAGGGGGACAGGGTAATCAGCCCCAGCATTTT
CDR3aa: CASSFTGGQGNQPQHF
v_gene: TRBV7-2
abundance: NA
j_gene: TRBJ1-5
d_gene: TRBD1
len: 16

CDR3nt: TGTGCCAGCAAGGGGGCCGGGCAAGGCGGAAAATCCATTCAGTACTTC
CDR3aa: CASKGAGQGGKSIQYF
v_gene: TRBV2
abundance: NA
j_gene: TRBJ2-4
d_gene: TRBD1
len: 16

CDR3nt: TGTGCCATCAGTGCCATCCATTTAGGCGGGGGTTTAACTGGGGCCAACGTCCTGACTTTC
CDR3aa: CAISAIHLGGGLTGANVLTF
v_gene: TRBV10-3
abundance: NA
j_gene: TRBJ2-6
d_gene: TRBD2
len: 20

CDR3nt: TGTGCCAGCAGCCTCGGGAGTCCCAACAATGAGCAGTTCTTC
CDR3aa: CASSLGSPNNEQFF
v_gene: TRBV7-7
abundance: NA
j_gene: TRBJ2-1
d_gene: NA
len: 14

CDR3nt: TGTGCCAGCAGCCCCCGACAGGGGGGAGACGAGCAGTACTTC
CDR3aa: CASSPRQGGDEQYF
v_gene: TRBV11-1
abundance: NA
j_gene: TRBJ2-7
d_gene: TRBD1
len: 14

CDR3nt: TGTGCCAGCTCACCGGTAGCTAGGGAGCAGTACTTC
CDR3aa: CASSPVAREQYF
v_gene: TRBV18
abundance: NA
j_gene: TRBJ2-5
d_gene: NA
len: 12

CDR3nt: TGTGCCAGCAGCTCACTGAGGAGCACAGATACGCAGTATTTT
CDR3aa: CASSSLRSTDTQYF
v_gene: TRBV5-5
abundance: NA
j_gene: TRBJ2-3
d_gene: NA
len: 14

CDR3nt: TGTGCCAGTAGCAATCCTAGCGGAGGGGCCTACAATGAGCAGTTCTTC
CDR3aa: CASSNPSGGAYNEQFF
v_gene: TRBV19
abundance: once
j_gene: TRBJ2-1
d_gene: TRBD2
len: 16

CDR3nt: TGTGCCAGCAGTGATCCTCCCCCAACTATATACGAGCAGTACTTC
CDR3aa: CASSDPPPTIYEQYF
v_gene: TRBV6-1
abundance: once
j_gene: TRBJ2-7
d_gene: NA
len: 15

CDR3nt: TGTGCCAGCAGCAGACTAGCGGGAGCAAATGAGCAGTTCTTC
CDR3aa: CASSRLAGANEQFF
v_gene: TRBV2
abundance: NA
j_gene: TRBJ2-1
d_gene: TRBD2
len: 14

CDR3nt: TGCGCCAGCAGCTTGACAGGGGCGAACACTGAAGCTTTCTTT
CDR3aa: CASSLTGANTEAFF
v_gene: TRBV5-1
abundance: once
j_gene: TRBJ1-1
d_gene: TRBD1
len: 14

CDR3nt: TGTGCCAGCAGCCGCGGGACTAGCGGGGTGGAGTGGAACACCGGGGAGCTGTTTTTT
CDR3aa: CASSRGTSGVEWNTGELFF
v_gene: TRBV9
abundance: NA
j_gene: TRBJ2-2
d_gene: TRBD2
len: 19

CDR3nt: TGTGCCAGCAGCATTACCGGGACTAGATACGAGCAGTACTTC
CDR3aa: CASSITGTRYEQYF
v_gene: TRBV7-2
abundance: NA
j_gene: TRBJ2-7
d_gene: TRBD2
len: 14

CDR3nt: TGTGCCAGCAGCTCCGGGACTAGCGGCACAGATACGCAGTATTTT
CDR3aa: CASSSGTSGTDTQYF
v_gene: TRBV7-3
abundance: NA
j_gene: TRBJ2-3
d_gene: TRBD2
len: 15

CDR3nt: TGTGCCAGCAGTTACAGACAGGGCGGCACTGAAGCTTTCTTT
CDR3aa: CASSYRQGGTEAFF
v_gene: TRBV7-9
abundance: NA
j_gene: TRBJ1-1
d_gene: TRBD1
len: 14

CDR3nt: TGTGCCAGCAGTTTATTCAATGGGGAGCTGTTTTTT
CDR3aa: CASSLFNGELFF
v_gene: TRBV27
abundance: NA
j_gene: TRBJ2-2
d_gene: NA
len: 12

CDR3nt: TGTGCCTGGAGTCTGACGGGTCCCTACACAGATACGCAGTATTTT
CDR3aa: CAWSLTGPYTDTQYF
v_gene: TRBV30
abundance: NA
j_gene: TRBJ2-3
d_gene: NA
len: 15

CDR3nt: TGTGCCAGCAGCTTAGGGGCCGCTACTGGAAACACCATATATTTT
CDR3aa: CASSLGAATGNTIYF
v_gene: TRBV7-2
abundance: NA
j_gene: TRBJ1-3
d_gene: NA
len: 15

CDR3nt: TGTGCCAGCAGTTTACGGGGGACTAGCGGTTACAATGAGCAGTTCTTC
CDR3aa: CASSLRGTSGYNEQFF
v_gene: TRBV27
abundance: NA
j_gene: TRBJ2-1
d_gene: TRBD2
len: 16

CDR3nt: TGTGCCAGTAGTATACGGGAGACTGAAGCTTTCTTT
CDR3aa: CASSIRETEAFF
v_gene: TRBV19
abundance: NA
j_gene: TRBJ1-1
d_gene: NA
len: 12

CDR3nt: TGCAGCGTTGAATCTCATGGTGGGGAGGGCACCGGGGAGCTGTTTTTT
CDR3aa: CSVESHGGEGTGELFF
v_gene: TRBV29-1
abundance: NA
j_gene: TRBJ2-2
d_gene: TRBD2
len: 16

CDR3nt: TGTGCCAGTAGTATCGGCGGGAGTTTTACTATCGATGAGCAGTTCTTC
CDR3aa: CASSIGGSFTIDEQFF
v_gene: TRBV19
abundance: once
j_gene: TRBJ2-1
d_gene: TRBD2
len: 16

CDR3nt: TGCGCCAGCAGTTTCCAGGACAGGGGGACGGAGACCCAGTACTTC
CDR3aa: CASSFQDRGTETQYF
v_gene: TRBV5-1
abundance: NA
j_gene: TRBJ2-5
d_gene: TRBD1
len: 15

CDR3nt: TGCGCCAGCAGCTTGGGGGGCGGTAGCTCCTACGAGCAGTACTTC
CDR3aa: CASSLGGGSSYEQYF
v_gene: TRBV5-1
abundance: NA
j_gene: TRBJ2-7
d_gene: NA
len: 15

CDR3nt: TGTGCCAGCAGTTTAGCGGGACCGAGATCCTACGAGCAGTACTTC
CDR3aa: CASSLAGPRSYEQYF
v_gene: TRBV27
abundance: NA
j_gene: TRBJ2-7
d_gene: NA
len: 15

CDR3nt: TGTGCCAGCAGCCCCTCTACTAGCGGGAGAGGTCAAGAGACCCAGTACTTC
CDR3aa: CASSPSTSGRGQETQYF
v_gene: TRBV9
abundance: NA
j_gene: TRBJ2-5
d_gene: TRBD2
len: 17

CDR3nt: TGTGCCAGCAGTCGAGGGGGCACGGGGAATGAGCAGTTCTTC
CDR3aa: CASSRGGTGNEQFF
v_gene: TRBV6-5
abundance: NA
j_gene: TRBJ2-1
d_gene: TRBD1
len: 14

CDR3nt: TGCGCCAGCAGACGGGCAGGGGGCGCGGGAAGTACTGAAGCTTTCTTT
CDR3aa: CASRRAGGAGSTEAFF
v_gene: TRBV5-1
abundance: once
j_gene: TRBJ1-1
d_gene: TRBD1
len: 16

CDR3nt: TGTGCCAGCAGGACCGACAGGGTGAGCAATCAGCCCCAGCATTTT
CDR3aa: CASRTDRVSNQPQHF
v_gene: TRBV6-5
abundance: NA
j_gene: TRBJ1-5
d_gene: TRBD1
len: 15

CDR3nt: TGTGCCATCAGTGAGGAGCGAGCGAGAGAGGATGAGCAGTTCTTC
CDR3aa: CAISEERAREDEQFF
v_gene: TRBV10-3
abundance: NA
j_gene: TRBJ2-1
d_gene: NA
len: 15

CDR3nt: TGTGCCAGCAGCATGGCAGGAATCCAAGAGACCCAGTACTTC
CDR3aa: CASSMAGIQETQYF
v_gene: TRBV5-6
abundance: NA
j_gene: TRBJ2-5
d_gene: NA
len: 14

CDR3nt: TGTGCCAGCAGTGCCGCCGGGACAGGGGTTGCTTACGAGCAGTACTTC
CDR3aa: CASSAAGTGVAYEQYF
v_gene: TRBV6-1
abundance: NA
j_gene: TRBJ2-7
d_gene: TRBD1
len: 16

CDR3nt: TGTGCCAGCAGCCACCCCGGGTACGTAGATGAAAAACTGTTTTTT
CDR3aa: CASSHPGYVDEKLFF
v_gene: TRBV14
abundance: NA
j_gene: TRBJ1-4
d_gene: NA
len: 15

CDR3nt: TGTGCCTGGAGTCCGGGATTCAATCAGCCCCAGCATTTT
CDR3aa: CAWSPGFNQPQHF
v_gene: TRBV30
abundance: NA
j_gene: TRBJ1-5
d_gene: NA
len: 13

CDR3nt: TGTGCCAGCAGCTTAGCGCCGGGTTCGGAAGCTTTCTTT
CDR3aa: CASSLAPGSEAFF
v_gene: TRBV7-9
abundance: NA
j_gene: TRBJ1-1
d_gene: NA
len: 13

CDR3nt: TGTGCCAGCAGCTTACTAGCGGGGAACACAGATACGCAGTATTTT
CDR3aa: CASSLLAGNTDTQYF
v_gene: TRBV25-1
abundance: NA
j_gene: TRBJ2-3
d_gene: TRBD2
len: 15

CDR3nt: TGTGCCAGCAGCCCCGGGACTAGCACCACCTCGGACGAGCAGTACTTC
CDR3aa: CASSPGTSTTSDEQYF
v_gene: TRBV5-6
abundance: NA
j_gene: TRBJ2-7
d_gene: TRBD2
len: 16

CDR3nt: TGTGCCAGCAGCCAACTAGCGGGAGATAGAGAGACCCAGTACTTC
CDR3aa: CASSQLAGDRETQYF
v_gene: TRBV4-2
abundance: NA
j_gene: TRBJ2-5
d_gene: TRBD2
len: 15

CDR3nt: TGTGCCAGCAGCCCGGGACTAGCGGGCTACAATGAGCAGTTCTTC
CDR3aa: CASSPGLAGYNEQFF
v_gene: TRBV6-4
abundance: NA
j_gene: TRBJ2-1
d_gene: TRBD2
len: 15

CDR3nt: TGTGCCAGCAGTATCGGGACTTTCTACGAGCAGTACTTC
CDR3aa: CASSIGTFYEQYF
v_gene: TRBV27
abundance: NA
j_gene: TRBJ2-7
d_gene: NA
len: 13

CDR3nt: TGTGCCAGCAGTGAACTGGACACGAATGAAAAACTGTTTTTT
CDR3aa: CASSELDTNEKLFF
v_gene: TRBV25-1
abundance: NA
j_gene: TRBJ1-4
d_gene: NA
len: 14

CDR3nt: TGTGCCAGCGAGGGACTAGCGGACACCGGGGAGCTGTTTTTT
CDR3aa: CASEGLADTGELFF
v_gene: TRBV28
abundance: NA
j_gene: TRBJ2-2
d_gene: TRBD2
len: 14

CDR3nt: TGCGCCAGCAGCCCCCGACAGGGGGGTCCCTATGGCTACACCTTC
CDR3aa: CASSPRQGGPYGYTF
v_gene: TRBV4-1
abundance: NA
j_gene: TRBJ1-2
d_gene: TRBD1
len: 15

CDR3nt: TGCGCCAGCAGTGGATACGGGGATGGAGTAAACACCATATATTTT
CDR3aa: CASSGYGDGVNTIYF
v_gene: TRBV10-2
abundance: NA
j_gene: TRBJ1-3
d_gene: NA
len: 15

CDR3nt: TGCGCCAGCAGCCCTCCTCCGGGACAGGGGGCTGTCGGGGAGCTGTTTTTT
CDR3aa: CASSPPPGQGAVGELFF
v_gene: TRBV5-1
abundance: NA
j_gene: TRBJ2-2
d_gene: TRBD1
len: 17

CDR3nt: TGTGCCAGCAGCTTAAGCACAGGGGGACTTCAAGAGACCCAGTACTTC
CDR3aa: CASSLSTGGLQETQYF
v_gene: TRBV7-3
abundance: NA
j_gene: TRBJ2-5
d_gene: TRBD1
len: 16

CDR3nt: TGTGCCAGCTCACCGGGCAGAGACCTTGAAGCTTTCTTT
CDR3aa: CASSPGRDLEAFF
v_gene: TRBV18
abundance: NA
j_gene: TRBJ1-1
d_gene: NA
len: 13

CDR3nt: TGTGCCAGCAGTGATCTTTCCCAGTTTTATAATTCACCCCTCCACTTT
CDR3aa: CASSDLSQFYNSPLHF
v_gene: TRBV6-1
abundance: NA
j_gene: TRBJ1-6
d_gene: NA
len: 16